This T cell receptor (beta chain) is from a study of T cell responses to AZD1222 COVID-19 vaccine. The study, taken as a whole, reports: It should be noted that donors were predominantly white British and more often female, and clonal diversity was possibly underestimated. Unmutated regions of variants are reportedly targeted by nearly half of spike-specific TCRs.

TCRdb's table, derived via immunoSEQ multiplex PCR, lists solely in-frame clones and lacks some. The repertoire holds about 140,000 clones, with roughly 90% as singletons. This clone was found once. Its antigen is currently unknown. Germline loops: CDR1 MNHEY, CDR2 SVGAGI. The CDR3 has 13 amino acids. V was clipped by 6 bases and J by 6 bases, with 15 bases between them. The gene calls are TRBV6-5 and TRBJ2-7; TRBD1 might be the D (6 bases). This TCR derives from an adult in good health. Material: peripheral blood, obtained on day 0 of AZD1222 vaccination. CDR3 sequence (DNA): TGTGCCAGCAGCCGACTACAGGGTGGCGAGCAGTACTTC. This translates into CASSRLQGGEQYF.